A single sample is the source of the 25 T cell receptor beta chains below, sequenced in a study of shared clonotypes between healthy human individuals. Here immunoSEQ multiplex PCR was the method, and the copy in TCRdb shows in-frame clones only, minus some. The data hold some 900,000 clones, with 70% to 85% observed a single time. What was sequenced was memory CD4+ T cells sorted from blood. Specified subset: CD45RA-negative fraction. Source of these receptors: a man in his late teens or twenties in good health.

This clone was seen a handful of times. This chain links TRBV5-6 with TRBJ1-2; 9 bases are a match to TRBD1. The germline CDR1 and CDR2 sequences are SGHDT and YYEEEE. V lost 5 bases and J lost 4; bases outside the gene matches: 6. The CDR3 loop spans 14 amino acids. The CDR3 DNA follows: TGTGCCAGCAGATTAGCGACAGGGGGCTATGGCTACACCTTC. Protein sequence: CASRLATGGYGYTF. Using reference TRBV5-6 and TRBJ1-2 for the parts outside the CDR3, the full variable domain is DAGVTQSPTHLIKTRGQQVTLRCSPKSGHDTVSWYQQALGQGPQFIFQYYEEEERQRGNFPDRFSGHQFPNYSSELNVNALLLGDSALYLCASRLATGGYGYTFGSGTRLTVV.

J is TRBJ2-7 and V is TRBV23-1; perhaps TRBD1 as D (6 bases). TRBV23-1 is recorded as an ORF, its role being uncertain. This CDR3 comprises 14 residues. Deletions cut 2 bases from V and 4 bases from J, with 12 bases between. In DNA form, the CDR3 reads TGCGCCAGCAGTCAAGGGACACCACTTTACGAGCAGTACTTC. It codes for CASSQGTPLYEQYF.

V usage is TRBV30 and J usage is TRBJ2-7; 8 nucleotides line up with TRBD1. Germline loops: CDR1 GTSNPN, CDR2 SVGIG (reference sequence). J was trimmed by 2 bases and V by 1 base; bases with no gene match: 4. This CDR3 is 14 amino acids long. The CDR3 DNA reads as TGTGCCTGGAGTGGACAGGGGCCACCCTACGAGCAGTACTTC. Amino acids: CAWSGQGPPYEQYF.

The chain links TRBV5-5 to TRBJ2-7, with TRBD2 matching over 8 bases. The CDR3 extends over 15 amino acids. From germline, CDR1 is SGHKS and CDR2 YYEKEE (reference sequence). V trimming: 0 bases; J trimming: 2 bases; junction bases outside the gene matches: 4. This CDR3 reads CASSLAGGGTYEQYF. CDR3 DNA: TGTGCCAGCAGCTTGGCGGGAGGGGGGACCTACGAGCAGTACTTC.

About this clone: At one end, the junction sequence differs from germline, possibly due to a read error. The V and J genes are TRBV7-7 and TRBJ2-2, with 12 bases that match TRBD2. The CDR3 contains 15 residues. Germline CDR1 reads SSHAT; CDR2 reads FNYEAQ (reference sequence). The CDR3 protein is CASSPSGTSGGELFF. CDR3 nucleotides: TGTGCTAGCAGCCCTTCCGGGACTAGCGGGGGGGAGCTGTTTTTT.

As DNA, the CDR3 is TGTGCCAGCAGCCCACAGGGACAGGCAAACACCGGGGAGCTGTTTTTT. Its protein is CASSPQGQANTGELFF. The rearrangement links TRBV7-9 to TRBJ2-2; 8 bases map to TRBD1. Per germline, CDR1 SEHNR and CDR2 FQNEAQ (reference sequence). J was trimmed by 2 bases and V by 5 bases; bases with no gene match: 7. The CDR3 sequence is 16 residues long.

The V call is TRBV30, the J call TRBJ2-2; a weak D match, TRBD1 (6 bases). Deletions cut 4 bases from V and 5 bases from J, with 14 bases between. The CDR3 extends over 14 amino acids. Germline CDR1 GTSNPN, CDR2 SVGIG (reference sequence). Here the CDR3 reads CAWNKGGSTGELFF. The CDR3 region has the DNA TGTGCCTGGAATAAAGGGGGTTCGACCGGGGAGCTGTTTTTT.

The V call is TRBV5-4, the J call TRBJ1-1; D perhaps matches TRBD1 (5 bases). Trimming stripped 0 bases from V and 0 bases from J, with 15 bases between. The germline gives CDR1 SGHNT, CDR2 YYREEE (reference sequence). This CDR3 has 17 residues. Here the CDR3 reads CASSLGAGTEVNTEAFF. The DNA for the CDR3 is TGTGCCAGCAGCTTGGGGGCTGGGACGGAAGTGAACACTGAAGCTTTCTTT.

The rearrangement uses TRBV7-3 and TRBJ2-3; D perhaps matches TRBD2 (7 bases). This CDR3 region has 14 residues. Trimming cost V 2 bases and J 7 bases, with 13 bases left between them. Germline V gene data show CDR1 as SGHTA and CDR2 as FQGTGA. The CDR3 nucleotides read TGTGCCAGCAGCTTAGACGGGGGGCCGAATACGCAGTATTTT. Translated: CASSLDGGPNTQYF.

V gene TRBV19 combines with J gene TRBJ1-5, with 9 bases that match TRBD1. CDR1 is LNHDA, CDR2 SQIVND, per germline (reference sequence). CDR3 size: 17 residues. J was trimmed by 3 bases and V by 1 base; bases with no gene match: 7. The chain's CDR3 is CASSIGDRVPINQPQHF. CDR3 sequence (DNA): TGTGCCAGTAGTATAGGGGACAGGGTCCCTATCAATCAGCCCCAGCATTTT.

The chain links TRBV28 to TRBJ1-4; unclear D gene. V was shortened by 2 bases and J by 7 bases, with 17 bases between the two germline ends. There are 16 residues in the CDR3. Germline lookup yields CDR1 MDHEN and CDR2 SYDVKM. The CDR3 sequence: CASSLISIQYSEKLFF. The DNA of the CDR3 is TGTGCCAGCAGTTTAATCTCCATACAGTATTCTGAAAAACTGTTTTTT.

V and J are TRBV2 and TRBJ1-2, with D uncertain. Germline loops: CDR1 SNHLY, CDR2 FYNNEI. The CDR3 length is 13 residues. V lost 8 bases and J 5 bases, leaving 15 bases between the germline ends. CDR3 sequence: CASGGSPAYGYTF. Here the CDR3 DNA reads TGTGCCAGCGGCGGCAGCCCCGCATATGGCTACACCTTC. The variable domain in full, with the rest retrieved from reference TRBV2 and TRBJ1-2, is EPEVTQTPSHQVTQMGQEVILRCVPISNHLYFYWYRQILGQKVEFLVSFYNNEISEKSEIFDDQFSVERPDGSNFTLKIRSTKLEDSAMYFCASGGSPAYGYTFGSGTRLTVV.

This sequence joins TRBV28 and TRBJ1-4, with 8 bases aligning to TRBD1. There are 15 residues in the CDR3. Trimming at V came to 5 bases and at J to 2 bases, leaving 4 bases not matched to a gene. Germline V gene sequence: CDR1 MDHEN, CDR2 SYDVKM. CDR3 in amino acids: CASSPQGATNEKLFF. The DNA of the CDR3 is TGTGCCAGCAGTCCCCAGGGGGCGACTAATGAAAAACTGTTTTTT.

The genes are TRBV5-1 and TRBJ1-1; D is ambiguous. CDR3 length equals 15 residues. Per germline, CDR1 SGHRS and CDR2 YFSETQ. Trimming left V 4 bases short and J 1 base short, with 14 bases between. CDR3 in amino acids: CASSANSARNTEAFF. The CDR3 region has the DNA TGCGCCAGCAGCGCGAACAGCGCCAGGAACACTGAAGCTTTCTTT.

V is TRBV30 and J is TRBJ2-2, with D possibly matching TRBD2 (5 bases). Germline V gene lookup returns CDR1 GTSNPN and CDR2 SVGIG (reference sequence). The CDR3 consists of 14 residues. V shed 5 bases and J shed 9 bases, with 19 bases lying between them. This chain's CDR3 is CAWATGVLSRELFF. The CDR3 DNA follows: TGTGCCTGGGCTACCGGGGTCCTTAGCCGGGAGCTGTTTTTT.

The rearrangement links TRBV29-1 to TRBJ1-4; 9 nucleotides agree with TRBD1. This CDR3 spans 15 amino acids. CDR1 and CDR2 from the germline V gene are SQVTM and ANQGSEA. The V and J ends lost 7 bases and 4 bases, in that order; junction bases with no gene match: 10. The CDR3: CSASPGTGSNEKLFF. CDR3 DNA sequence: TGCAGCGCCTCCCCGGGGACAGGGAGTAATGAAAAACTGTTTTTT.

The chain links TRBV5-3 to TRBJ2-1; TRBD2 agrees at 9 bases. TRBV5-3 has ORF status, its function being uncertain. V lost 1 base to trimming and J lost 2 bases; unmatched junction nucleotides: 4. The CDR3 spans 16 residues. The CDR3 DNA follows: TGTGCCAGAAGCTTGTTTCTAGCGGGACCCTACAATGAGCAGTTCTTC. Translating gives CARSLFLAGPYNEQFF.

This chain links TRBV5-1 with TRBJ1-6; D possibly corresponds to TRBD1 (6 bases). The V end was cut by 0 bases, the J end by 5 bases, with 9 bases between. Germline V gene sequence: CDR1 SGHRS, CDR2 YFSETQ. This CDR3 has 15 amino acids. In DNA, the CDR3 is TGCGCCAGCAGCTTGGCCTCAGGGGATAATTCACCCCTCCACTTT. Encoded protein: CASSLASGDNSPLHF.

The V call is TRBV7-2, the J call TRBJ1-1; D unclear. V was trimmed by 1 base and J by 1 base, leaving 10 bases between them. The CDR3 sequence is 15 residues long. Germline V lookup: CDR1 SGHTA, CDR2 FQGNSA. The CDR3 DNA follows: TGTGCCAGCAGCTTAGGACGGGTGGAGAACACTGAAGCTTTCTTT. It translates to CASSLGRVENTEAFF.

V usage is TRBV7-4 and J usage is TRBJ1-2; a possible D gene is TRBD1 (5 bases). V was trimmed by 6 bases and J by 13 bases, leaving 27 bases between them. The germline V gene has CDR1 SGHVT and CDR2 SQSDAQ. CDR3 length equals 15 residues. Written as DNA, the CDR3 is TGTGCCAGCAGACAAGGGGAGGGTAGGGCGCGTCTTTGCACCTTC. Translation gives CASRQGEGRARLCTF. The entire variable domain, with the rest obtained from reference TRBV7-4 and TRBJ1-2, is as follows: GAGVSQSPRYKVAKRGRDVALRCDSISGHVTLYWYRQTLGQGSEVLTYSQSDAQRDKSGRPSGRFSAERPERSVSTLKIQRTEQGDSAVYLCASRQGEGRARLCTFGSGTRLTVV.

The rearrangement uses TRBV5-1 and TRBJ1-5, with 10 bases that match TRBD1. In germline, CDR1 is SGHRS, CDR2 YFSETQ. The CDR3 length is 16 residues. The V segment lost 2 bases and the J segment 0 bases; nucleotides outside the gene matches: 2. The chain's CDR3 is CASSFGTGDSNQPQHF. In DNA form, the CDR3 reads TGCGCCAGCAGCTTCGGGACAGGGGATAGCAATCAGCCCCAGCATTTT. The full variable domain, its missing parts supplied by reference TRBV5-1 and TRBJ1-5, is KAGVTQTPRYLIKTRGQQVTLSCSPISGHRSVSWYQQTPGQGLQFLFEYFSETQRNKGNFPGRFSGRQFSNSRSEMNVSTLELGDSALYLCASSFGTGDSNQPQHFGDGTRLSIL.

This chain uses TRBV7-9 with TRBJ2-3; no firm D call. In germline, CDR1 is SEHNR, CDR2 FQNEAQ (reference sequence). With 7 bases removed from V and 1 base from J, the gap between germline ends came to 9 bases. The CDR3 extends over 13 amino acids. The CDR3 loop is CASTFMGTDTQYF. The CDR3 bases are TGTGCCAGCACCTTCATGGGCACAGATACGCAGTATTTT.

The rearrangement uses TRBV2 and TRBJ2-2, with 10 nucleotides matching TRBD2. The CDR3 extends over 14 amino acids. V dropped 8 bases and J dropped 8; count of bases not matched to a gene: 8. Germline CDR1 reads SNHLY; CDR2 reads FYNNEI. The DNA of the CDR3 is TGTGCCAGCGAGCCTAGCGGGAGTAAGGGGGAGCTGTTTTTT. It translates to CASEPSGSKGELFF. Together with reference TRBV2 and TRBJ2-2, the CDR3 gives the full variable domain: EPEVTQTPSHQVTQMGQEVILRCVPISNHLYFYWYRQILGQKVEFLVSFYNNEISEKSEIFDDQFSVERPDGSNFTLKIRSTKLEDSAMYFCASEPSGSKGELFFGEGSRLTVL.

This clone was detected only once. V gene TRBV6-5 combines with J gene TRBJ1-2, with 7 positions matching TRBD1. CDR1 is MNHEY and CDR2 is SVGAGI in the germline V gene. This CDR3 spans 14 amino acids. Trimming at V came to 8 bases and at J to 8 bases, leaving 14 bases not matched to a gene. The DNA for the CDR3 is TGTGCCAGCTATAAGACAGGGCTTATAAAAGGCTACACCTTC. Encoded protein: CASYKTGLIKGYTF.

Only one count was recorded for this clone. The CDR3: CASSSDRGHTQYF. The CDR3 nucleotides read TGTGCCAGCTCATCCGACAGGGGTCATACGCAGTATTTT. The chain recombines TRBV18 with TRBJ2-3; the match to TRBD1 covers 8 bases. After removal of 5 bases from V and 7 bases from J, the junction contained 5 bases not matched to a gene. The germline V gene encodes CDR1 KGHSH and CDR2 LQKENI. The CDR3 has 13 amino acids. The full variable domain, rest sourced from reference TRBV18 and TRBJ2-3, is NAGVMQNPRHLVRRRGQEARLRCSPMKGHSHVYWYRQLPEEGLKFMVYLQKENIIDESGMPKERFSAEFPKEGPSILRIQQVVRGDSAAYFCASSSDRGHTQYFGPGTRLTVL.